This TCR beta chain originates from a study of CD8 T cells in ankylosing spondylitis. This clonotype came up many times. Quantitative barcoded 5'-RACE was used to prepare TCR beta libraries. TCRdb redid the calling of the 5' RACE reads with MiXCR, one entry per CDR3 protein. The sample includes around 330,000 distinct CDR3 sequences, around a tenth seen only once; the top ten take roughly 9%. Germline-derived CDR1 and CDR2 are SGHTA and FQGNSA. The CDR3 covers 13 residues. Between the trimmed V and J ends, which lost 5 bases and 0 bases, there was a span of 7 bases. This sequence was found in a female donor with ankylosing spondylitis or in good health (not recorded which). The chain combines TRBV7-2 with TRBJ2-5; D gene ambiguous. Sequencing input: blood, either unsorted or a sorted T cell fraction (not recorded which). CDR3 nucleotides: TGTGCCAGCAGCGTAACATACCAAGAGACCCAGTACTTC. Translating gives CASSVTYQETQYF.